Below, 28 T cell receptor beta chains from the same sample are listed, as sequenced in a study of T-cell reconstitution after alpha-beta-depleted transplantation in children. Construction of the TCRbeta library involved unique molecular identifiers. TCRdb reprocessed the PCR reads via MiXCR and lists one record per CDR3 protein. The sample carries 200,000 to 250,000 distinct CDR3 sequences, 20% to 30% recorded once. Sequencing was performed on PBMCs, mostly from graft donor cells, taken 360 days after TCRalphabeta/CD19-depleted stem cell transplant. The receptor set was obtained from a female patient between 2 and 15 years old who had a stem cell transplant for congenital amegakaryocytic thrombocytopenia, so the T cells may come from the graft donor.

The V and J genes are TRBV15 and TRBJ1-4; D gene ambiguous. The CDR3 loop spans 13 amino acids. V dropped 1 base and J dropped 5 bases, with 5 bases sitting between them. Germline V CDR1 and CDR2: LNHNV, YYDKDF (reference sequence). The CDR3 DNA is TGTGCCACCAGCAGAGGGATAAATGAAAAACTGTTTTTT. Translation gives CATSRGINEKLFF.

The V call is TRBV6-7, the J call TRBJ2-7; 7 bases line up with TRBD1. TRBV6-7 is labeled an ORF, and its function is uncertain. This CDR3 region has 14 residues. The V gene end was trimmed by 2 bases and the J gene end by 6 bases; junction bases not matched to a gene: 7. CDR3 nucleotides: TGTGCCAGCAGTTACGAAGCAGGGGGTACCGAGCAGTACTTC. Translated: CASSYEAGGTEQYF.

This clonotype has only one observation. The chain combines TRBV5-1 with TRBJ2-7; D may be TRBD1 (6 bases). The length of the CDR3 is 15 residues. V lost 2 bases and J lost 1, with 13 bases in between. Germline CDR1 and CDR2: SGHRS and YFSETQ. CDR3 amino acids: CASSFTGRGSYEQYF. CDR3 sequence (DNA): TGCGCCAGCAGCTTCACGGGCAGGGGTTCCTACGAGCAGTACTTC.

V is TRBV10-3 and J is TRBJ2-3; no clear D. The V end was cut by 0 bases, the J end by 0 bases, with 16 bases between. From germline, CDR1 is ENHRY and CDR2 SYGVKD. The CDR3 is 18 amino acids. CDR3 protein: CAISESSPAQSSTDTQYF. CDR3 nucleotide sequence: TGTGCCATCAGTGAGTCGAGTCCAGCGCAATCTAGCACAGATACGCAGTATTTT.

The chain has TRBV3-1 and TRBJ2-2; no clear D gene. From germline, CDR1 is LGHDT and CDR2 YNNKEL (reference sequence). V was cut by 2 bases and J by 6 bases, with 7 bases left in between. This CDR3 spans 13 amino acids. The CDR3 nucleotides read TGTGCCAGCAGCCAATCGTTTGCCGGGGAGCTGTTTTTT. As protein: CASSQSFAGELFF.

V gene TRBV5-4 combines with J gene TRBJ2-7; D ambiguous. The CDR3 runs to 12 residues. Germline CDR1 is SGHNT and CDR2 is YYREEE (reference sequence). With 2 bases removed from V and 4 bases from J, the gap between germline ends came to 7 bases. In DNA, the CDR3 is TGTGCCAGCAGCTTCTGGGGTTACGAGCAGTACTTC. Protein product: CASSFWGYEQYF.

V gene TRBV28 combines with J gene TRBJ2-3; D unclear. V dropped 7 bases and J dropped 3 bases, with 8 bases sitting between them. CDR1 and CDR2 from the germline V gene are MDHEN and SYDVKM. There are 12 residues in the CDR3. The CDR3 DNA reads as TGTGCCAGCAATAAGTGGACAGATACGCAGTATTTT. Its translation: CASNKWTDTQYF.

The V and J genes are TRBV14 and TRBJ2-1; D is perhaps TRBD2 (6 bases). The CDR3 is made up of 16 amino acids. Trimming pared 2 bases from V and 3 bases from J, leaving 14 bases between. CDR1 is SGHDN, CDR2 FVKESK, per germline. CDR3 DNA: TGTGCCAGCAGCCAAACTGCGGGGAAAAGCTACAATGAGCAGTTCTTC. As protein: CASSQTAGKSYNEQFF. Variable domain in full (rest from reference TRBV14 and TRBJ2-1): EAGVTQFPSHSVIEKGQTVTLRCDPISGHDNLYWYRRVMGKEIKFLLHFVKESKQDESGMPNNRFLAERTGGTYSTLKVQPAELEDSGVYFCASSQTAGKSYNEQFFGPGTRLTVL.

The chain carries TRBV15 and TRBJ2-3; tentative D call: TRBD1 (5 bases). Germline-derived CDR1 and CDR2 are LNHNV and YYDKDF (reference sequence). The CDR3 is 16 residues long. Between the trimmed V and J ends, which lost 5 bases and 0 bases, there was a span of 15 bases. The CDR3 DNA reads TGTGCCACCAGCCCGACAGCTCTTACTAGCACAGATACGCAGTATTTT. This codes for CATSPTALTSTDTQYF.

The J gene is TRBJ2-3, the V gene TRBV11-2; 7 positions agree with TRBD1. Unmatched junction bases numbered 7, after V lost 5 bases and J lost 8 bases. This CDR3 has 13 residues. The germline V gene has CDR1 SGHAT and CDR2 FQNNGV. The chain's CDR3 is CASSLTGAGTQYF. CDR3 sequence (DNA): TGTGCCAGCAGCCTTACAGGGGCCGGTACGCAGTATTTT.

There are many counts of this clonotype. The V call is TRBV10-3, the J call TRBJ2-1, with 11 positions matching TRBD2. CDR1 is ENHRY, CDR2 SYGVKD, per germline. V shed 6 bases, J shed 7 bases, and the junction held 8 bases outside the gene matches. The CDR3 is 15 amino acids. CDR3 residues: CAIRIAGGPGNEQFF. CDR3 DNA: TGTGCCATCAGGATAGCGGGAGGGCCTGGGAATGAGCAGTTCTTC.

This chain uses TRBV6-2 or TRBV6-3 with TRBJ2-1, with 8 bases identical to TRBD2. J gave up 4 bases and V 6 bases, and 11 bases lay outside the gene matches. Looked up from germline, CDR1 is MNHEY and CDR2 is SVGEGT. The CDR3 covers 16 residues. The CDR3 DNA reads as TGTGCCAGCAGCCCATCTTCCCTAGCGGGTTACAATGAGCAGTTCTTC. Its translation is CASSPSSLAGYNEQFF.

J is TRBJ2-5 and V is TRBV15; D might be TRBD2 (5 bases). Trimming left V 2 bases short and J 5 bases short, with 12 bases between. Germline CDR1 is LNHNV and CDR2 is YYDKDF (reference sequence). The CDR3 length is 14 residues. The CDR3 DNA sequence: TGTGCCACCAGCAGATCCCCTTCGGGGGAGACCCAGTACTTC. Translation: CATSRSPSGETQYF.

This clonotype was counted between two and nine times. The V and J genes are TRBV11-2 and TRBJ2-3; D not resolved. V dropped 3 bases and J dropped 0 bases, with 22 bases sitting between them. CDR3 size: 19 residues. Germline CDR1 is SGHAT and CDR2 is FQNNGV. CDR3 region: CASSFFTAWERYSTDTQYF. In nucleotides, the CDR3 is TGTGCCAGCAGCTTTTTCACCGCGTGGGAACGCTATAGCACAGATACGCAGTATTTT.

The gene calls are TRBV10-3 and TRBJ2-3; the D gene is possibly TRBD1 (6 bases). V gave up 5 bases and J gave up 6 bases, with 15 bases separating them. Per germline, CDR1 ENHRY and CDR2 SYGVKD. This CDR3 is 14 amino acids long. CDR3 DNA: TGTGCCATCAGTACCGCGGACAGTGGGGATACGCAGTATTTT. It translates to CAISTADSGDTQYF.

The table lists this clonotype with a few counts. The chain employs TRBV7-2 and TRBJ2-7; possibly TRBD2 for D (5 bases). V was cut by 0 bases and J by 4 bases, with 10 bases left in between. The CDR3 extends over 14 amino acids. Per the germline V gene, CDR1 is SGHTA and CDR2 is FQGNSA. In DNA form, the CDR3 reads TGTGCCAGCAGCTTAGCCGGGGAACTTTACGAGCAGTACTTC. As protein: CASSLAGELYEQYF.

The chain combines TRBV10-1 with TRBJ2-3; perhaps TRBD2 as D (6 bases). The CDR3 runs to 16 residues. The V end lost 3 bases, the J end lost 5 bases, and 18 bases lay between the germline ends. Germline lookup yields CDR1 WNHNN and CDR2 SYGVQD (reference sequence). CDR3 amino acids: CASSESGLSVGDTQYF. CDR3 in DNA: TGCGCCAGCAGTGAATCGGGACTCTCCGTGGGAGATACGCAGTATTTT.

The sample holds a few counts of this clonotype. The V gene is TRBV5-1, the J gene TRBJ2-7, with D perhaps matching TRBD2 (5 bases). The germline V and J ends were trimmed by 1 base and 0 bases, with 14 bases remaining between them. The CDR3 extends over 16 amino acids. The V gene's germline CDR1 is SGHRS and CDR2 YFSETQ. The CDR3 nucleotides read TGCGCCAGCAGCTTGTTGCCCGGACTCAGCTCCTACGAGCAGTACTTC. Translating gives CASSLLPGLSSYEQYF. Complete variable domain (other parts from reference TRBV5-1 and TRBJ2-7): KAGVTQTPRYLIKTRGQQVTLSCSPISGHRSVSWYQQTPGQGLQFLFEYFSETQRNKGNFPGRFSGRQFSNSRSEMNVSTLELGDSALYLCASSLLPGLSSYEQYFGPGTRLTVT.

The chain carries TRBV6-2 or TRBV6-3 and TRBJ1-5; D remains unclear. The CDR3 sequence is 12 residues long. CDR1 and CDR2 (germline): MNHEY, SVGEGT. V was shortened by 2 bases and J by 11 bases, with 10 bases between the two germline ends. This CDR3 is CASSYRSGSQHF. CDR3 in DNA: TGTGCCAGCAGTTACCGATCAGGATCCCAGCATTTT.

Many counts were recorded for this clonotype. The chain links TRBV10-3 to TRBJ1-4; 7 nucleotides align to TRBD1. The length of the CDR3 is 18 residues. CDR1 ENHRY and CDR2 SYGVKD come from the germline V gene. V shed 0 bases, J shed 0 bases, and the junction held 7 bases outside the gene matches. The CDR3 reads CAISESRARGSTNEKLFF. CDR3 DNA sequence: TGTGCCATCAGTGAGTCGAGAGCCAGGGGGTCAACTAATGAAAAACTGTTTTTT.

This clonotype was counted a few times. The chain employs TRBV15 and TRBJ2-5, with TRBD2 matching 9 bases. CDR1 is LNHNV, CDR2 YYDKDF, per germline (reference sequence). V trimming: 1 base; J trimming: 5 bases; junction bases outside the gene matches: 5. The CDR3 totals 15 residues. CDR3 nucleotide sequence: TGTGCCACCAGCAGAGTGCAGACTAGCGGTGAGACCCAGTACTTC. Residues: CATSRVQTSGETQYF.

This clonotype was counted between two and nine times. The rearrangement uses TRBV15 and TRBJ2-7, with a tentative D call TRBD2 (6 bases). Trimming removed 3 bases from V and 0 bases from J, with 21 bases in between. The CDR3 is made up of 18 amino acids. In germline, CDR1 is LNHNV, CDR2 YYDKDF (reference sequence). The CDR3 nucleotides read TGTGCCACCAGCAGCTCATACGGGGGACGGCTGAGCTCCTACGAGCAGTACTTC. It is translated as CATSSSYGGRLSSYEQYF.

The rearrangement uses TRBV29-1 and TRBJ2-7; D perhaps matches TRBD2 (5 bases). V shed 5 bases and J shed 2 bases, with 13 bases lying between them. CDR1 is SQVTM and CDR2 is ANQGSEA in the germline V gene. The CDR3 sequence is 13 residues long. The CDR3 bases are TGCAGCGTTTGGGCAGGACTCCCCTACGAGCAGTACTTC. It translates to CSVWAGLPYEQYF.

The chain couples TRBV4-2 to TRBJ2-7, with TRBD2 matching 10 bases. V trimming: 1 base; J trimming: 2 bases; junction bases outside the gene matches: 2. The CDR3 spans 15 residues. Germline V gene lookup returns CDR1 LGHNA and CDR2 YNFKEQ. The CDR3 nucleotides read TGTGCCAGCAGCCAAGCACTAGCGGGACCCTACGAGCAGTACTTC. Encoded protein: CASSQALAGPYEQYF.

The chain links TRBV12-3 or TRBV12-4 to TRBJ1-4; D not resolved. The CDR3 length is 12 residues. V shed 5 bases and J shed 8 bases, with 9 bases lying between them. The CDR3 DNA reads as TGTGCCAGCAGTCCGAGGGAGGAAAAACTGTTTTTT. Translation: CASSPREEKLFF.

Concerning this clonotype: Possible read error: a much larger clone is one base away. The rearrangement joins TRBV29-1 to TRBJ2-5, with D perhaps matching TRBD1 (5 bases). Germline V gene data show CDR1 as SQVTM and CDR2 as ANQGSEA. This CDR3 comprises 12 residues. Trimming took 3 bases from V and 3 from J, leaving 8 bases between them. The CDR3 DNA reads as TGCAGCGTTGAGGACACGGAAGAGACCCAGTACTTC. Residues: CSVEDTEETQYF.

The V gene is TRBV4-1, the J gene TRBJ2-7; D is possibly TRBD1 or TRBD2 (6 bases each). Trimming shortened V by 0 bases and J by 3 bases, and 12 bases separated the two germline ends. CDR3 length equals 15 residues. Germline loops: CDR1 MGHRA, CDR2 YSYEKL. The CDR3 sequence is CASSQDPGGGYEQYF. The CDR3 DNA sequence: TGCGCCAGCAGCCAAGATCCCGGGGGCGGCTACGAGCAGTACTTC.

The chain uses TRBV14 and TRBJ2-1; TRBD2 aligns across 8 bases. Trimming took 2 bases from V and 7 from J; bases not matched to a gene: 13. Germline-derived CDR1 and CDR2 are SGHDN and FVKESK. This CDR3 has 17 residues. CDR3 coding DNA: TGTGCCAGCAGCCAAATACCGGGACTAGTCAACGGGAATGAGCAGTTCTTC. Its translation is CASSQIPGLVNGNEQFF.